This TCR beta chain was documented in a study of T cell responses to AZD1222 COVID-19 vaccine. Regarding the study as a whole: Reportedly, nearly half the spike-specific TCRs target unmutated variant regions. Donors were mostly white British, more females; clonal diversity possibly underestimated. Baseline seropositivity characterized only a handful of AZD1222 recipients. Spike-spanning, vaccine-associated CD4 TCRs were dominant at 160-218 and 743-854.

As for this clone: Its target is not known.

The V and J ends lost 1 base and 5 bases, in that order; junction bases with no gene match: 10. The CDR3 runs 17 residues. Per the germline V gene, CDR1 is MGHRA and CDR2 is YSYEKL. The data were produced by immunoSEQ multiplex PCR, yet TCRdb's version contains in-frame clones alone and is incomplete. The table lists about 150,000 clones, approximately 85% of them singletons. The sample here was peripheral blood, taken on day 0 of AZD1222 vaccination. The sequence came from an adult in good health. The chain links TRBV4-1 to TRBJ2-5, with 10 bases aligning to TRBD2. The DNA of the CDR3 is TGCGCCAGCAGCCAAGGTTGGGCTAGCGGGAGTAGGGAGACCCAGTACTTC. Translated: CASSQGWASGSRETQYF.